The entry below describes one T cell receptor (beta chain). The antigen is not known. The data are from a study of T cell responses to AZD1222 COVID-19 vaccine. General study findings and limits: Only 5 to 7 AZD1222 recipients tested seropositive at baseline. After the peak T cell response, and only then, were repertoires sampled. Reports say nearly half of spike-specific TCRs go after unmutated variant regions. Clonal diversity was possibly underestimated, and white British individuals and females predominated among donors.

The length of the CDR3 is 16 residues. Germline V gene lookup returns CDR1 LNHDA and CDR2 SQIVND (reference sequence). Trimming at V came to 6 bases and at J to 0 bases, leaving 6 bases not matched to a gene. Produced via immunoSEQ multiplex PCR; TCRdb's table is partial and in-frame only. In the table there are 250,000 to 300,000 clones, around 93% of which are singletons. The clonotype comes from an adult who received the AZD1222 COVID-19 vaccine. Sample: peripheral blood, taken 28 days after the second AZD1222 dose. V and J are TRBV19 and TRBJ1-3, with 9 positions matching TRBD1. The CDR3 DNA sequence: TGTGCCAGTAGCACAACAGGGGGCTTCTCTGGAAACACCATATATTTT. This encodes CASSTTGGFSGNTIYF. Full variable domain (rest looked up from reference TRBV19 and TRBJ1-3): DGGITQSPKYLFRKEGQNVTLSCEQNLNHDAMYWYRQDPGQGLRLIYYSQIVNDFQKGDIAEGYSVSREKKESFPLTVTSAQKNPTAFYLCASSTTGGFSGNTIYFGEGSWLTVV.